Given below is one T cell receptor beta chain in context. Its specificity is unknown. V was clipped by 2 bases and J by 4 bases; unmatched bases: 2. Germline CDR1 SGHTA, CDR2 FQGNSA. The length of the CDR3 is 14 residues. This entry is derived from a study of cytomegalovirus exposure and HLA in healthy donors. Overall study findings and caveats: Earlier analysis yielded a pattern in which most TCR beta V segments were productive about 87% or about 30% of the time. Researchers counted around 180 TCR beta chains as cytomegalovirus-associated. A missense variant in DCLRE1C was later tied to TCR beta V- and J-gene trimming.

The PCR contained 60 Vbeta and 13 Jbeta primers. Per the original methods: Among the unique TCR beta chains that a later analysis counted, about 79 million in all, about 12 million were shared. Using immunoSEQ multiplex PCR, the repertoire was profiled, and TCRdb retains in-frame clones only, with some absent. The V and J calls and the clone size are those of that table, but D and trimming were determined from the DNA. This sample has roughly 200,000 clones; 70% to 85% occur once, and the top ten carry approximately 3.6%. The clonotype was recovered from a man aged 35 to 55 in good health and CMV-seropositive. The chain recombines TRBV7-2 with TRBJ1-3, with 7 nucleotides matching TRBD1. The specimen was PBMCs. CDR3 bases: TGTGCCAGCAGCTTACAAGGGGGCGGAAACACCATATATTTT. Its protein is CASSLQGGGNTIYF.